This T cell receptor (beta chain) was retrieved from a study of blood T cell repertoires in COVID-19 (dated by TCRdb to the early 2020s). Regarding the complete study: The collaborator samples originated in the United States, Italy and Spain and spanned the acute and convalescent phases of COVID-19. The prospective study material was composed of cDNA or gDNA derived from T cells, B-cell-depleted T cells, or PBMCs. The dataset comprised deeply sampled blood TCRbeta repertoires from subjects exposed to, actively infected with, or recovered from COVID-19. A freely available public database, intended as a resource for researchers studying the immune response to SARS-CoV-2, is where the repertoires were released. The samples were drawn from the first 160 participants of the ongoing ImmuneRACE study and from over 950 subjects provided by 6 global collaborators. Nearly every sample came with metadata listing a de-identified subject ID, COVID-19 status, age in years and sex. Where HLA class I and class II types were available, the types were taken from metadata supplied by the sample provider, not from assay-based typing. What the work shows at the level of the full study, not this receptor alone: How much clinical and demographic metadata was included differed by source and by participant, and the metadata was provided uncurated.

For this chain, trimming is 3 bases at the V end and 9 bases at the J end, and the number of junction bases without a gene match is 6. Reading from cysteine to phenylalanine, the CDR3 counts 15 amino acids. The kept DNA is CDR3 alone, 45 bases in frame from the first base. From a lookup of the germline V gene (reference sequence), CDR1 and CDR2 are LNHDA and SQIVND. With respect to this clone: What this receptor recognizes is not known. The input lacks base qualities; no much larger clone sits a single base away.

TCRbeta CDR3 regions were amplified from genomic DNA by means of the immunoSEQ Assay, a bias-controlled multiplex PCR. For the original study's pipeline: Nucleated cell counts per sample were estimated from amplification of reference gene primers within the assay. Sequence reads were collapsed and filtered to measure the absolute abundance of every unique TCRbeta CDR3 rearrangement. For each sample, productive Simpson clonality was calculated by taking the square root of Simpson's diversity index across productive rearrangements. TCRdb obtained this table from immuneACCESS and retained in-frame rearrangements with V and J assigned. These tables miss some clones; where compared with another copy, unresolved V genes account for less than half of the shortfall, and the remainder is unexplained. The DNA was the basis for D and trimming; V, J and clone size are from that table. The sample yields some 280,000 clones; 75% to 90% were counted once. Clones ranked in the top ten supply 9.5% to 15% of the sample.

Each collaborating institution followed its own protocols to collect whole blood in K2EDTA tubes. Collaborator samples were shipped for TCRbeta analysis as frozen whole blood, isolated PBMCs, or DNA extracted from either sample type. Rearrangement joined TRBV19 to TRBJ1-6, and 9 junction bases match TRBD1. Input material: peripheral blood. The sequence was collected from a woman aged 55-70 years with acute or convalescent COVID-19. The DNA reads TGTGCCAGTAGTATTGGACAGGGGAAGTCTTCACCCCTCCACTTT. Translated, it gives CASSIGQGKSSPLHF. The full variable domain, with segments outside the CDR3 supplied by the reference TRBV19 and TRBJ1-6 proteins, appears as DGGITQSPKYLFRKEGQNVTLSCEQNLNHDAMYWYRQDPGQGLRLIYYSQIVNDFQKGDIAEGYSVSREKKESFPLTVTSAQKNPTAFYLCASSIGQGKSSPLHFGNGTRLTVT.